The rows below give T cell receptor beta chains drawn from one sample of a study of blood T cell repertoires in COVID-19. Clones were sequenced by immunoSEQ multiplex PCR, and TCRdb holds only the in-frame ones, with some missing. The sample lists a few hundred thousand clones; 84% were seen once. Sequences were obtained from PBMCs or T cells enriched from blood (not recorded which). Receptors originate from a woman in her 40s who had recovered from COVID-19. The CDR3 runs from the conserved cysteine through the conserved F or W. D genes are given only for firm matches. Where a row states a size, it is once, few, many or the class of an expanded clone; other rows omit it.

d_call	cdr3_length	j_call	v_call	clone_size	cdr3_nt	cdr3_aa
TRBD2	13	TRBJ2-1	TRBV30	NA	TGTGCCTGGAGTGTATCCTCCCGCGGGAGGCAGTTCTTC	CAWSVSSRGRQFF
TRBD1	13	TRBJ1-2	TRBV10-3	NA	TGTGCCATCAGTCCGACAGGGGACTATGGCTACACCTTC	CAISPTGDYGYTF
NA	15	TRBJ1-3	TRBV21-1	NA	TGTGCCAGCAGCGTTGGGGGCAGCTCTGGAAACACCATATATTTT	CASSVGGSSGNTIYF
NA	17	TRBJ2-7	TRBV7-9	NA	TGTGCCAGCAGCTCCACCTTCGGACTCGCTGTATCCTACGAGCAGTACTTC	CASSSTFGLAVSYEQYF
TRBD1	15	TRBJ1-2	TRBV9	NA	TGTGCCAGCAGCGTCCACGGGACAGGGGGCGATGGCTACACCTTC	CASSVHGTGGDGYTF
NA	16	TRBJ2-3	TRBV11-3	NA	TGTGCCAGCAGCCCAGGTCCTGGACGGGAATTCGATACGCAGTATTTT	CASSPGPGREFDTQYF
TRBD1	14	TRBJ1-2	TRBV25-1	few	TGTGCCAGCACCGCCCCGGGACAGGGCGATGGCTACACCTTC	CASTAPGQGDGYTF
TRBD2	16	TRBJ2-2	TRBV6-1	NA	TGTGCCAGCAGTGAGTGGGGACTAGTAAACACCGGGGAGCTGTTTTTT	CASSEWGLVNTGELFF
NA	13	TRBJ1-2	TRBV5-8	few	TGTGCCAGCAGCAGGGGCCAGGTCTATGGCTACACCTTC	CASSRGQVYGYTF
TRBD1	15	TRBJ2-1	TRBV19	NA	TGTGCCAGTAGTATCACGGGCCCCAGGGGGAATGAGCAGTTCTTC	CASSITGPRGNEQFF
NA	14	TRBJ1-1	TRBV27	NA	TGTGCCAGCAGTTTCAGGCCCATGAACACTGAAGCTTTCTTT	CASSFRPMNTEAFF
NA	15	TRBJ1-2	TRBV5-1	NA	TGCGCCAGCAGCTTACAGGGTTCCGGGATATATGGCTACACCTTC	CASSLQGSGIYGYTF
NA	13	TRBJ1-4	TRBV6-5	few	TGTGCCAGCAGCAGAGGGAGAAATGAAAAACTGTTTTTT	CASSRGRNEKLFF
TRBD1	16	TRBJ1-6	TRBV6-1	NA	TGTGCCAGCAGTGTCTTCTGGGACAGTGGGAATTCACCCCTCCACTTT	CASSVFWDSGNSPLHF
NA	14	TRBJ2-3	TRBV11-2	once	TGTGCCAGCAGCACCGTAGCTGGAGCAGATACGCAGTATTTT	CASSTVAGADTQYF
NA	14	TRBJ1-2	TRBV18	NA	TGTGCCAGCTCACTCGGAGGACGGATCTATGGCTACACCTTC	CASSLGGRIYGYTF
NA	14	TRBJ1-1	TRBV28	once	TGTGCCAGCACCTACTATTACAGGGCCACTGAAGCTTTCTTT	CASTYYYRATEAFF
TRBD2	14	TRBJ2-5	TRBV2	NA	TGTGCCAGCAGTTACCGGGAGGCCGCAGAGACCCAGTACTTC	CASSYREAAETQYF
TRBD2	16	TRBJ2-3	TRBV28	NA	TGTGCCAGCACGAGCGGGAGGGTTGTTGGCACAGATACGCAGTATTTT	CASTSGRVVGTDTQYF
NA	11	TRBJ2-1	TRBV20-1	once	TGCAGTGCTAGAGGTCCAGTTGAGCGGATCTTC	CSARGPVERIF
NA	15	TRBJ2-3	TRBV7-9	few	TGTGCCAGCAGCCTCGACAGACGACCCACAGATACGCAGTATTTT	CASSLDRRPTDTQYF
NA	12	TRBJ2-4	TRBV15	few	TGTGCCACCAGCAGAGATCAAGGGGCTGAATCTTTC	CATSRDQGAESF